The sequence of this T cell receptor beta chain was determined in a study of persistence of HIV-infected CD4 T cells. The overall study: A larger, less memory-rich fraction responded to anti-CD3/anti-CD28 beads than to antigen.

Deletions cut 5 bases from V and 9 bases from J, with 13 bases between. This CDR3 is 12 amino acids long. Germline lookup yields CDR1 MDHEN and CDR2 SYDVKM. Cells were stimulated nonspecifically with anti-CD3/anti-CD28 magnetic beads. CD4+ T cells upregulating both CD40 ligand and CD69 were sorted as responding cells. PBMCs were depleted of CD8+ T cells before stimulation. The immunoSEQ assay was version 4, run in survey mode. Some clones are missing from TCRdb's copy, which holds only in-frame ones; the method was immunoSEQ multiplex PCR. The sample has 40,000 to 55,000 clones, about 87% seen once. Study-level results: Within sorted populations, more oligoclonal TCRs accompanied more oligoclonal proviruses.

With respect to this clone: Antigen specificity is unknown.

Specimen: CD4+ T cells sorted from PBMCs after 18-hour stimulation, collected from a patient who received antiretroviral therapy. The clonotype originates from an adult woman with HIV who was CMV-seropositive. The genes are TRBV28 and TRBJ1-1, with D tentatively TRBD1 (6 bases). The chain's CDR3 is CASSTGGAKAFF. The CDR3 nucleotides read TGTGCCAGCAGTACTGGGGGCGCGAAAGCTTTCTTT. Looking up the rest from reference TRBV28 and TRBJ1-1 gives the full variable domain: DVKVTQSSRYLVKRTGEKVFLECVQDMDHENMFWYRQDPGLGLRLIYFSYDVKMKEKGDIPEGYSVSREKKERFSLILESASTNQTSMYLCASSTGGAKAFFGQGTRLTVV.